The clone carrying this TCR beta chain has just a few counts. These data belong to a study of blood T cell repertoires in COVID-19. Only in-frame clones appear in the TCRdb table, and some are missing; sequencing was by immunoSEQ multiplex PCR. The table lists 65,000 to 75,000 clones, 80% of them singletons. Germline V lookup: CDR1 MNHNS, CDR2 SASEGT. The length of the CDR3 is 14 residues. The germline V and J ends were trimmed by 1 base and 6 bases, with 10 bases remaining between them. The receptor's source is a human donor in a cohort sampled during active COVID-19. The V gene is TRBV6-1, the J gene TRBJ1-5, with D perhaps matching TRBD1 (6 bases). Sequencing was done on a sample of peripheral blood. The CDR3 is CASSEVAGVQPQHF. The CDR3, as DNA: TGTGCCAGCAGTGAAGTGGCAGGGGTTCAGCCCCAGCATTTT.